This T cell receptor (beta chain) was captured by sequencing in a study of control samples from healthy donors and cancer patients. This CDR3 comprises 14 residues. Germline assignment: CDR1 LNHDA and CDR2 SQIVND (reference sequence). The V and J ends lost 5 bases and 5 bases respectively, with 15 bases between them. Libraries were prepared by immunoSEQ multiplex PCR; TCRdb keeps only in-frame clonotypes and omits some of them. In the table there are approximately 230,000 clones, over 70% of which are singletons. This TCR was recovered from a woman aged 60-75 years with lung cancer. The sequenced sample consisted of PBMCs. The chain is built from TRBV19 and TRBJ2-5; no reliable D call. For the CDR3, the DNA is TGTGCCAGTAGTCCCCCGGGCCCAAGGGAGACCCAGTACTTC. Translated: CASSPPGPRETQYF.